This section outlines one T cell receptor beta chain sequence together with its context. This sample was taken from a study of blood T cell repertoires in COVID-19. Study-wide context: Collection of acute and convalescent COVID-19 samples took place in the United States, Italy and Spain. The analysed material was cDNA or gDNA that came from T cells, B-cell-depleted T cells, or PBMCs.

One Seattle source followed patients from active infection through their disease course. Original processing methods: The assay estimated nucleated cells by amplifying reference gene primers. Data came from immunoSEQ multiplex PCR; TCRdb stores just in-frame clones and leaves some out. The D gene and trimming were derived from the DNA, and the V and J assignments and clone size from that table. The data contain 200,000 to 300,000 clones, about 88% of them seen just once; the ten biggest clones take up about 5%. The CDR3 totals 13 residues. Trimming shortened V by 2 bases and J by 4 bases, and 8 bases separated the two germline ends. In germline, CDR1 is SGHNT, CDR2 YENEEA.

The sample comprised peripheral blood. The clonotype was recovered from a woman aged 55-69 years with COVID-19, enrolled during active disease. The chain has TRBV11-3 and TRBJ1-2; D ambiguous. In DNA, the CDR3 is TGTGCCAGCAGCTTACGAGGAGGCTATGGCTACACCTTC. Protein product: CASSLRGGYGYTF.